Each of the 19 T cell receptor beta chains below was sequenced from the same sample in a study of CD8+ T cells in alopecia areata. Extracted RNA was reverse transcribed into cDNA, the sequencing template. Here immunoSEQ multiplex PCR was the method, and the copy in TCRdb shows in-frame clones only, minus some. The table has over 200,000 clones, approximately 52% seen once. The sample was CD4+ T cells sorted from blood, taken at week 0. Receptors originate from a human donor with alopecia areata.

The J gene is TRBJ2-3, the V gene TRBV6-5; 8 nucleotides line up with TRBD1. The germline V gene encodes CDR1 MNHEY and CDR2 SVGAGI. The CDR3 is 12 amino acids. V dropped 5 bases and J dropped 6; count of bases not matched to a gene: 1. As DNA, the CDR3 is TGTGCCAGCAGTAGGACAGGGGATACGCAGTATTTT. Protein product: CASSRTGDTQYF.

The CDR3 DNA sequence: TGTGCCAGCAGCTTGGGCAGGGGATGGTACGAGCAGTACTTC. It encodes CASSLGRGWYEQYF. The rearrangement uses TRBV5-6 and TRBJ2-7, with a possible D match to TRBD1 (6 bases). Deletions cut 0 bases from V and 4 bases from J, with 11 bases between. Germline V gene lookup returns CDR1 SGHDT and CDR2 YYEEEE. This CDR3 has 14 amino acids.

The chain joins TRBV19 to TRBJ2-2; 9 bases align to TRBD2. CDR1 and CDR2 (germline): LNHDA, SQIVND (reference sequence). This CDR3 comprises 15 residues. The trim removed 7 bases at V and 4 bases at J, leaving 7 bases unmatched. Here the CDR3 DNA reads TGTGCCAGTAAGTCGGCGGGAGGGAGCACCGGGGAGCTGTTTTTT. Amino acid sequence: CASKSAGGSTGELFF.

A few counts support this clone. The V gene is TRBV2, the J gene TRBJ1-1; possibly TRBD1 for D (5 bases). The CDR3 extends over 14 amino acids. Germline CDR1 and CDR2: SNHLY and FYNNEI. Trimming removed 6 bases from V and 1 base from J, with 12 bases in between. The CDR3 region has the DNA TGTGCCAGCAGGGGGGACCACCCGAACACTGAAGCTTTCTTT. This codes for CASRGDHPNTEAFF.

This chain connects TRBV14 to TRBJ1-1, with unresolved D. The CDR3 is 14 residues long. V was shortened by 1 base and J by 3 bases, with 9 bases between the two germline ends. Per germline, CDR1 SGHDN and CDR2 FVKESK. CDR3 loop: CASSQGVRHTEAFF. CDR3 sequence (DNA): TGTGCCAGCAGCCAAGGGGTTAGGCACACTGAAGCTTTCTTT.

About this clone: At the DNA level, this CDR3 is encoded by other sequences in the same sample as well. The rearrangement links TRBV4-2 to TRBJ1-2; 8 bases match TRBD1. CDR1 is LGHNA and CDR2 is YNFKEQ in the germline V gene. The CDR3 spans 14 residues. Germline trimming cut 1 base from V and 6 bases from J; bases unmatched to any gene: 4. The chain's CDR3 is CASSQVDRVDGYTF. CDR3 nucleotides: TGTGCCAGCAGCCAAGTGGACAGGGTGGATGGCTACACCTTC.

In the case of this clone: This CDR3 is also generated by other DNA sequences in the sample. V is TRBV5-1 and J is TRBJ2-7, with TRBD1 identical over 8 bases. V was pared by 0 bases and J by 6 bases, with 2 bases of the junction left unmatched. In germline, CDR1 is SGHRS, CDR2 YFSETQ. The CDR3 is 13 amino acids. The CDR3 spells CASSLGDRGEQYF. In nucleotides, the CDR3 is TGCGCCAGCAGCTTGGGTGACAGGGGCGAGCAGTACTTC.

J is TRBJ2-6 and V is TRBV7-3; the D is unclear. Germline CDR1 SGHTA, CDR2 FQGTGA. Trimming pared 1 base from V and 1 base from J, leaving 8 bases between. The CDR3 extends over 16 amino acids. The CDR3 protein is CASSLIPSSGANVLTF. Here the CDR3 DNA reads TGTGCCAGCAGCTTAATCCCCTCGTCTGGGGCCAACGTCCTGACTTTC.

This chain joins TRBV5-4 and TRBJ1-2; D is undetermined. In germline, CDR1 is SGHNT, CDR2 YYREEE (reference sequence). This CDR3 has 14 amino acids. With 1 base removed from V and 6 bases from J, the gap between germline ends came to 13 bases. This CDR3 reads CASSLPGRRDGYTF. For the CDR3, the DNA is TGTGCCAGCAGCTTGCCCGGAAGGAGGGATGGCTACACCTTC.

The chain combines TRBV6-5 with TRBJ1-5; possible D gene TRBD1, 5 bases. The CDR3 covers 15 residues. CDR1 MNHEY and CDR2 SVGAGI come from the germline V gene. Deletions cut 6 bases from V and 2 bases from J, with 14 bases between. The chain's CDR3 is CASRGLGSGNQPQHF. The CDR3, as DNA: TGTGCCAGCAGGGGGCTGGGCAGTGGCAATCAGCCCCAGCATTTT.

This clone was seen just once. This chain joins TRBV5-6 and TRBJ1-2; no definite D call. With 4 bases removed from V and 2 bases from J, the gap between germline ends came to 3 bases. CDR3 size: 11 residues. Germline CDR1 is SGHDT and CDR2 is YYEEEE. The CDR3 DNA reads TGTGCCAGCAGCGCCAACTATGGCTACACCTTC. Translated, it gives CASSANYGYTF.

Comments on this clone: In the same sample, other DNA sequences code for this CDR3. This chain joins TRBV29-1 and TRBJ2-5, with D possibly being TRBD1 (5 bases). The V gene lost 3 bases and the J gene lost 4 bases, with 12 bases spanning the gap. This CDR3 has 13 amino acids. Germline V CDR1 and CDR2: SQVTM, ANQGSEA. The CDR3 DNA reads TGCAGCGTTGAGAGGACATCAGGAGAGACCCAGTACTTC. Amino acid sequence: CSVERTSGETQYF. Combining the CDR3 with reference TRBV29-1 and TRBJ2-5 gives the whole variable domain SAVISQKPSRDICQRGTSLTIQCQVDSQVTMMFWYRQQPGQSLTLIATANQGSEATYESGFVIDKFPISRPNLTFSTLTVSNMSPEDSSIYLCSVERTSGETQYFGPGTRLLVL.

CDR3 sequence reads: CASSQLAGGIGNIQYF. The CDR3 nucleotides are TGTGCCAGCAGCCAACTAGCGGGGGGCATCGGAAACATTCAGTACTTC. This chain links TRBV28 with TRBJ2-4; 12 nucleotides match TRBD2. The germline CDR1 and CDR2 sequences are MDHEN and SYDVKM. The CDR3 sequence is 16 residues long. Trimming at V came to 6 bases and at J to 6 bases, leaving 9 bases not matched to a gene.

The rearrangement links TRBV15 to TRBJ2-1; possibly TRBD1 or TRBD2 for D (5 bases each). V was shortened by 1 base and J by 5 bases, with 18 bases between the two germline ends. This CDR3 is built from 17 residues. Germline lookup yields CDR1 LNHNV and CDR2 YYDKDF (reference sequence). The CDR3 protein is CATSRGAIGTDHNEQFF. The DNA for the CDR3 is TGTGCCACCAGCAGAGGGGCAATAGGGACCGACCACAATGAGCAGTTCTTC.

This sequence joins TRBV29-1 and TRBJ1-1, with 7 bases matching TRBD1. With V trimmed by 7 bases and J by 4 bases, 6 bases remained unmatched. Per the germline V gene, CDR1 is SQVTM and CDR2 is ANQGSEA. This CDR3 has 12 amino acids. CDR3 nucleotides: TGCAGCGGGGACAGCTGGGCCACTGAAGCTTTCTTT. It codes for CSGDSWATEAFF.

In this sample, this clone turned up a few times. The chain has TRBV6-6 and TRBJ2-5; the D is unclear. The CDR3 spans 12 residues. Trimming pared 4 bases from V and 0 bases from J, leaving 3 bases between. Germline assignment: CDR1 MNHNY and CDR2 SVGAGI (reference sequence). The CDR3 region is CASSSYQETQYF. CDR3 DNA sequence: TGTGCCAGCAGTTCGTACCAAGAGACCCAGTACTTC.

This chain joins TRBV7-9 and TRBJ2-1; 7 bases align to TRBD2. CDR3 length: 17 residues. The germline V gene encodes CDR1 SEHNR and CDR2 FQNEAQ (reference sequence). V lost 7 bases, J lost 8 bases, and 20 bases stayed unmatched. The CDR3 DNA is TGTGCCAGCACCCCCGAGGGTAGCGGGCCCCAAAGGGATGAGCAGTTCTTC. It encodes CASTPEGSGPQRDEQFF.

This clone was seen only a few times. J is TRBJ2-7 and V is TRBV5-6; 9 nucleotides agree with TRBD2. V lost 4 bases to trimming and J lost 0 bases; unmatched junction nucleotides: 8. This CDR3 has 16 residues. Looked up from germline, CDR1 is SGHDT and CDR2 is YYEEEE. CDR3 region: CASSPLTSGYSYEQYF. CDR3 DNA: TGTGCCAGCAGCCCCCTGACTAGCGGATACTCCTACGAGCAGTACTTC.

V is TRBV4-1 and J is TRBJ1-2, with 7 bases that match TRBD1. V lost 3 bases, J lost 5 bases, and 6 bases stayed unmatched. Germline CDR1 MGHRA, CDR2 YSYEKL. This CDR3 has 14 residues. CDR3 in DNA: TGCGCCAGCAGCCAGGGGGGACAGCCATATGGCTACACCTTC. It is translated as CASSQGGQPYGYTF.